This TCR beta chain was obtained from a study of OX40 agonist ivuxolimab in advanced cancers. Background on the study: With a range of roughly 20 to 79, age averaged approximately 60 years, and 65% to 90% were male. Study observations and caveats: Expanded clones were, on average, more numerous among CD8+ T cells than CD4+.

With V trimmed by 4 bases and J by 6 bases, 8 bases remained unmatched. CDR1 and CDR2 (germline): LNHDA, SQIVND (reference sequence). This CDR3 comprises 16 residues. Samples were taken at baseline and on day 1 of cycles 4 and 7. TCRdb keeps only in-frame clones here, not all; method: immunoSEQ multiplex PCR. The sample includes under 100,000 clones, approximately 92% seen only once; the top ten take 0.3% to 0.4%. With respect to this clone: Its antigen is undetermined.

This chain uses TRBV19 with TRBJ2-3, with TRBD2 matching 12 bases. This receptor was taken from an adult with an advanced solid tumor such as melanoma, head and neck, liver or kidney cancer. Sequencing used CD4+ or CD8+ T cells sorted from blood, obtained in a trial of the OX40 agonist ivuxolimab. This CDR3 is CASSRLTSGSADTQYF. In nucleotides, the CDR3 is TGTGCCAGTAGTAGATTGACTAGCGGGAGTGCGGATACGCAGTATTTT.